Below are 12 T cell receptor beta chains sequenced from a single sample in a study of vaccination effects on CD4 cells after COVID-19. Before sequencing took place, the ViraFEST assay used viral peptide pools to expand antigen-specific CD4+ T cells. Upon completion of roughly ten days in culture, CD4+ T cells were isolated. The healthy vaccine recipients, who had no prior SARS-CoV-2 infection, showed negative nucleocapsid antibodies. No antigen is known for these receptors. Data came from immunoSEQ multiplex PCR; TCRdb stores just in-frame clones and leaves some out. The sample holds roughly 41,000 clones, about 66% seen once. Sequencing was performed on CD4+ T cells from PBMCs cultured with HCoV-OC43 spike peptides, taken before COVID-19 vaccination. Subset in this sample: HCoV-OC43 spike overlapping peptide pool stimulation. The origin of the receptors is a human donor who received a COVID-19 vaccine.

The chain uses TRBV6-6 and TRBJ1-3; no reliable D call. The CDR3 loop spans 16 amino acids. The V end lost 2 bases, the J end lost 8 bases, and 19 bases lay between the germline ends. CDR1 is MNHNY, CDR2 SVGAGI, per germline (reference sequence). This CDR3 is CASSYISSGYGHTIYF. In DNA, the CDR3 is TGTGCCAGCAGTTACATTTCTTCGGGGTACGGACACACCATATATTTT.

This clone has more than one count but fewer than ten. The CDR3 reads CSVQQVANYGYTF. CDR3 bases: TGCAGCGTTCAACAGGTAGCTAACTATGGCTACACCTTC. The rearrangement uses TRBV29-1 and TRBJ1-2; possible D gene TRBD1, 5 bases. The CDR3 totals 13 residues. Trimming removed 5 bases at V and 0 bases at J, with 10 bases between. Germline CDR1 and CDR2: SQVTM and ANQGSEA. Full variable domain (remainder filled in from reference TRBV29-1 and TRBJ1-2): SAVISQKPSRDICQRGTSLTIQCQVDSQVTMMFWYRQQPGQSLTLIATANQGSEATYESGFVIDKFPISRPNLTFSTLTVSNMSPEDSSIYLCSVQQVANYGYTFGSGTRLTVV.

This clone was detected a few times. This chain joins TRBV27 and TRBJ2-7, with D perhaps TRBD2 (5 bases). The CDR3 is 15 amino acids. Looked up from germline, CDR1 is MNHEY and CDR2 is SMNVEV (reference sequence). V dropped 5 bases and J dropped 0 bases, with 14 bases sitting between them. The CDR3 spells CASSNGVPTSYEQYF. CDR3 bases: TGTGCCAGCAGTAACGGGGTTCCTACCTCCTACGAGCAGTACTTC.

The genes are TRBV5-1 and TRBJ2-1, with D possibly matching TRBD1 (5 bases). The CDR3 length is 15 residues. Between the trimmed V and J ends, which lost 4 bases and 1 base, there was a span of 12 bases. CDR1 is SGHRS and CDR2 is YFSETQ in the germline V gene. CDR3 coding DNA: TGCGCCAGCAGCCCGCAGACAGATTCCTACAATGAGCAGTTCTTC. Protein: CASSPQTDSYNEQFF. Filled out from reference TRBV5-1 and TRBJ2-1, the complete variable domain reads KAGVTQTPRYLIKTRGQQVTLSCSPISGHRSVSWYQQTPGQGLQFLFEYFSETQRNKGNFPGRFSGRQFSNSRSEMNVSTLELGDSALYLCASSPQTDSYNEQFFGPGTRLTVL.

There are a few counts of this clone. The chain recombines TRBV24-1 with TRBJ2-3; D is possibly TRBD1 (6 bases). V was pared by 6 bases and J by 0 bases, with 15 bases between. CDR3 length: 16 amino acids. Germline lookup yields CDR1 KGHDR and CDR2 SFDVKD. The CDR3 protein is CATSTGSLASTDTQYF. CDR3 bases: TGTGCCACCAGTACAGGGAGCCTAGCTAGCACAGATACGCAGTATTTT.

The gene calls are TRBV11-3 and TRBJ2-1, with 10 bases aligning to TRBD2. Germline V gene lookup returns CDR1 SGHNT and CDR2 YENEEA. The CDR3 contains 14 residues. The V and J ends lost 5 bases and 9 bases, in that order; junction bases with no gene match: 7. The chain's CDR3 is CASSPSSGSGEQFF. As DNA, the CDR3 is TGTGCCAGCAGCCCTTCTAGCGGGAGTGGTGAGCAGTTCTTC.

The chain joins TRBV7-2 to TRBJ2-7; D call uncertain. Trimming left V 3 bases short and J 2 bases short, with 14 bases between. Germline V CDR1 and CDR2: SGHTA, FQGNSA. CDR3 length: 15 amino acids. CDR3 sequence: CASSFIAALPYEQYF. DNA of the CDR3: TGTGCCAGCAGCTTCATTGCGGCCCTCCCCTACGAGCAGTACTTC.

In its sample, this clone was seen once. The CDR3 region has the DNA TGTGCCAGCAGCCCCCCGGGCAATGAGCAGTTCTTC. It encodes CASSPPGNEQFF. The chain joins TRBV12-3 or TRBV12-4 to TRBJ2-1; D uncertain. With 6 bases removed from V and 6 bases from J, the gap between germline ends came to 9 bases. The CDR3 has 12 amino acids.

This rearrangement joins TRBV2 to TRBJ1-2; D gene unclear. Trimming took 5 bases from V and 0 from J, leaving 4 bases between them. The CDR3 consists of 12 residues. Germline CDR1 SNHLY, CDR2 FYNNEI. For the CDR3, the DNA is TGTGCCAGCAGTCGGACTAACTATGGCTACACCTTC. Encoded protein: CASSRTNYGYTF.

The chain combines TRBV5-1 with TRBJ2-3; TRBD2 is a possible D gene (6 bases). Per germline, CDR1 SGHRS and CDR2 YFSETQ. CDR3 size: 17 residues. The ends were cut back, 0 bases at V and 0 bases at J, with 14 bases in the middle. In nucleotides, the CDR3 is TGCGCCAGCAGCTTGGCCCCCCCCAGCGGGAGCACAGATACGCAGTATTTT. This sequence encodes CASSLAPPSGSTDTQYF. The entire variable domain, with the rest obtained from reference TRBV5-1 and TRBJ2-3, is as follows: KAGVTQTPRYLIKTRGQQVTLSCSPISGHRSVSWYQQTPGQGLQFLFEYFSETQRNKGNFPGRFSGRQFSNSRSEMNVSTLELGDSALYLCASSLAPPSGSTDTQYFGPGTRLTVL.

The rearrangement links TRBV18 to TRBJ2-7; D gene unclear. V gave up 0 bases and J gave up 6 bases, with 15 bases separating them. Germline V lookup: CDR1 KGHSH, CDR2 LQKENI. The CDR3 runs 15 residues. The CDR3 spells CASSPPMTPDGEQYF. The CDR3 DNA reads as TGTGCCAGCTCACCACCGATGACCCCCGACGGCGAGCAGTACTTC.

The chain is built from TRBV3-1 (or the pseudogene TRBV3-2) and TRBJ2-3; no definite D call. Germline assignment: CDR1 LGHDT and CDR2 YNNKEL (reference sequence). The length of the CDR3 is 13 residues. Trimming shortened V by 4 bases and J by 4 bases, and 9 bases separated the two germline ends. The CDR3, as DNA: TGTGCCAGCAGCCCAGCAGAATCAGATACGCAGTATTTT. It translates to CASSPAESDTQYF.